This T cell receptor beta chain was sequenced during a study of T cell responses to AZD1222 COVID-19 vaccine. Overall study: Recipients boosted at about 4 weeks or about 12 weeks are pooled.

In germline, CDR1 is ENHRY, CDR2 SYGVKD. V lost 5 bases and J lost 6, with 8 bases in between. This CDR3 has 13 amino acids. Details on this clone: The antigen remains undetermined.

Notes on the study in general: Only 6 or 7 people who got AZD1222 tested seropositive at baseline.

Produced via immunoSEQ multiplex PCR; TCRdb's table is partial and in-frame only. The table lists over 150,000 clones, around 94% of them singletons. The clonotype originates from an adult in good health. Sequenced here: peripheral blood, sampled on day 0 of AZD1222 vaccination. The V call is TRBV10-3, the J call TRBJ1-6; D gene uncertain. CDR3 sequence (DNA): TGTGCCATCAGTCCCGGGCTTAATTCACCCCTCCACTTT. Protein: CAISPGLNSPLHF.